Listed below are T cell receptor beta chains from one sample, sequenced in a study of technical replicates of blood from a few donors. TCRdb's copy holds only in-frame clones and misses some; the assay was immunoSEQ multiplex PCR. The sample lists around 83,000 clones, around 94% occurring once. Sequencing was done on a sample of T cells isolated from PBMCs. The receptors were sampled from a human donor in good health. Both conserved end residues are part of each CDR3. Each record gives: D gene, clone size, V gene, J gene, CDR3 protein, CDR3 DNA. D genes are given only for firm matches. Some rows mark clone size as missing; the rest say once, few, many or name a class of expanded clone.

d_call: -; clone_size: -; v_call: TRBV10-2; j_call: TRBJ1-1; cdr3_aa: CASSRGQGFENTEAFF; cdr3_nt: TGCGCCAGCAGTCGTGGTCAGGGCTTTGAAAACACTGAAGCTTTCTTT
d_call: -; clone_size: -; v_call: TRBV5-4; j_call: TRBJ1-4; cdr3_aa: CASSLAGTNEKLFF; cdr3_nt: TGTGCCAGCAGCTTGGCAGGGACTAATGAAAAACTGTTTTTT
d_call: -; clone_size: -; v_call: TRBV6-1; j_call: TRBJ2-1; cdr3_aa: CASSEALDPSYNEQFF; cdr3_nt: TGTGCCAGCAGTGAAGCGCTAGATCCCTCCTACAATGAGCAGTTCTTC
d_call: -; clone_size: -; v_call: TRBV30; j_call: TRBJ1-2; cdr3_aa: CAWRTVDGYTF; cdr3_nt: TGTGCCTGGAGGACAGTTGATGGCTACACCTTC
d_call: TRBD1; clone_size: -; v_call: TRBV28; j_call: TRBJ2-5; cdr3_aa: CASSSIPGQLQETQYF; cdr3_nt: TGTGCCAGCAGCAGCATCCCGGGACAGCTCCAAGAGACCCAGTACTTC
d_call: TRBD1; clone_size: -; v_call: TRBV28; j_call: TRBJ1-2; cdr3_aa: CASSATGVYGYTF; cdr3_nt: TGTGCCAGCAGCGCCACAGGGGTCTATGGCTACACCTTC
d_call: -; clone_size: few; v_call: TRBV6-1; j_call: TRBJ2-7; cdr3_aa: CASSEGETYEQYF; cdr3_nt: TGTGCCAGCAGTGAAGGGGAGACCTACGAGCAGTACTTC
d_call: TRBD1; clone_size: -; v_call: TRBV28; j_call: TRBJ1-5; cdr3_aa: CASSPGTDLYSNQPQHF; cdr3_nt: TGTGCCAGCAGTCCCGGGACAGATCTTTATAGCAATCAGCCCCAGCATTTT
d_call: -; clone_size: -; v_call: TRBV9; j_call: TRBJ2-3; cdr3_aa: CASSPPGTSTDTQYF; cdr3_nt: TGTGCCAGCAGCCCCCCCGGGACTAGCACAGATACGCAGTATTTT
d_call: -; clone_size: -; v_call: TRBV7-9; j_call: TRBJ1-4; cdr3_aa: CASSSYEKLFF; cdr3_nt: TGTGCCAGCAGCTCCTATGAAAAACTGTTTTTT
d_call: TRBD2; clone_size: -; v_call: TRBV4-1; j_call: TRBJ2-7; cdr3_aa: CASSQDIPQVASGSGEQYF; cdr3_nt: TGCGCCAGCAGCCAAGATATTCCCCAGGTGGCTAGCGGGAGTGGTGAGCAGTACTTC
d_call: TRBD1; clone_size: few; v_call: TRBV2; j_call: TRBJ1-2; cdr3_aa: CASKPGQGHYGYTF; cdr3_nt: TGTGCCAGCAAGCCGGGACAGGGTCACTATGGCTACACCTTC
d_call: TRBD1; clone_size: -; v_call: TRBV11-2; j_call: TRBJ2-5; cdr3_aa: CASSYLSGGVETQYF; cdr3_nt: TGTGCCAGCAGCTACCTCTCAGGGGGCGTTGAGACCCAGTACTTC
d_call: -; clone_size: -; v_call: TRBV4-1; j_call: TRBJ2-3; cdr3_aa: CASSHQGLSDTQYF; cdr3_nt: TGCGCCAGCAGCCATCAGGGACTCTCAGATACGCAGTATTTT
d_call: -; clone_size: -; v_call: TRBV5-1; j_call: TRBJ1-1; cdr3_aa: CASSLQLQNTEAFF; cdr3_nt: TGCGCCAGCAGCTTACAGCTTCAGAACACTGAAGCTTTCTTT
d_call: TRBD1; clone_size: -; v_call: TRBV10-3; j_call: TRBJ2-3; cdr3_aa: CAIRDSGPDTQYF; cdr3_nt: TGTGCCATCCGGGACAGCGGCCCAGATACGCAGTATTTT
d_call: TRBD1; clone_size: -; v_call: TRBV5-4; j_call: TRBJ2-1; cdr3_aa: CASRGQGHNEQFF; cdr3_nt: TGTGCCAGCAGGGGACAGGGACACAATGAGCAGTTCTTC
d_call: TRBD2; clone_size: -; v_call: TRBV14; j_call: TRBJ2-7; cdr3_aa: CASSQVRASGGFRPYEQYF; cdr3_nt: TGTGCCAGCAGCCAAGTGCGGGCCAGCGGGGGATTTCGCCCCTACGAGCAGTACTTC
d_call: TRBD2; clone_size: -; v_call: TRBV11-2; j_call: TRBJ2-5; cdr3_aa: CASSSGLIQETQYF; cdr3_nt: TGTGCCAGCAGCTCGGGACTAATTCAAGAGACCCAGTACTTC
d_call: TRBD2; clone_size: -; v_call: TRBV6-1; j_call: TRBJ2-3; cdr3_aa: CASSELTSGGVGDTQYF; cdr3_nt: TGTGCCAGCAGTGAATTAACTAGCGGGGGGGTTGGAGATACGCAGTATTTT
d_call: TRBD1; clone_size: -; v_call: TRBV9; j_call: TRBJ2-7; cdr3_aa: CASSLGQGPYEQYF; cdr3_nt: TGTGCCAGCAGCTTGGGACAGGGTCCCTACGAGCAGTACTTC
d_call: TRBD1; clone_size: -; v_call: TRBV6-6; j_call: TRBJ2-7; cdr3_aa: CASSPRGTGAYEQYF; cdr3_nt: TGTGCCAGCAGCCCGCGTGGGACAGGGGCTTACGAGCAGTACTTC
d_call: -; clone_size: -; v_call: TRBV7-8; j_call: TRBJ1-3; cdr3_aa: CASSLGRRLDSGNTIYF; cdr3_nt: TGTGCCAGCAGCTTAGGTAGGAGGTTGGACTCTGGAAACACCATATATTTT
d_call: -; clone_size: few; v_call: TRBV30; j_call: TRBJ1-1; cdr3_aa: CAWSPFAAEAFF; cdr3_nt: TGTGCCTGGTCGCCCTTTGCGGCTGAAGCTTTCTTT
d_call: -; clone_size: -; v_call: TRBV11-2; j_call: TRBJ2-2; cdr3_aa: CASSRGTTGELFF; cdr3_nt: TGTGCCAGCAGCCGGGGGACCACCGGGGAGCTGTTTTTT
d_call: -; clone_size: -; v_call: TRBV6-5; j_call: TRBJ1-6; cdr3_aa: CASGGGVPLHF; cdr3_nt: TGTGCCAGCGGAGGGGGGGTACCCCTCCACTTT
d_call: -; clone_size: -; v_call: TRBV4-1; j_call: TRBJ2-6; cdr3_aa: CASSQGYSGANVLTF; cdr3_nt: TGCGCCAGCAGCCAGGGCTACTCTGGGGCCAACGTCCTGACTTTC
d_call: -; clone_size: -; v_call: TRBV5-1; j_call: TRBJ2-5; cdr3_aa: CASSLDGIAQETQYF; cdr3_nt: TGCGCCAGCAGCTTGGACGGGATAGCTCAAGAGACCCAGTACTTC
d_call: TRBD2; clone_size: -; v_call: TRBV5-1; j_call: TRBJ2-7; cdr3_aa: CASSLSISETSSYEQYF; cdr3_nt: TGCGCCAGCAGCTTGAGTATCTCGGAGACTAGCAGCTACGAGCAGTACTTC
d_call: -; clone_size: -; v_call: TRBV5-8; j_call: TRBJ1-1; cdr3_aa: CASSFRGMNTEAFF; cdr3_nt: TGTGCCAGCAGCTTTCGAGGGATGAACACTGAAGCTTTCTTT
d_call: TRBD1; clone_size: -; v_call: TRBV2; j_call: TRBJ2-5; cdr3_aa: CATQDRGETQYF; cdr3_nt: TGTGCCACCCAGGACAGGGGGGAGACCCAGTACTTC
d_call: -; clone_size: -; v_call: TRBV5-1; j_call: TRBJ1-4; cdr3_aa: CASSQGNSEKLFF; cdr3_nt: TGCGCCAGCAGTCAGGGGAATTCTGAAAAACTGTTTTTT
d_call: -; clone_size: -; v_call: TRBV10-2; j_call: TRBJ2-7; cdr3_aa: CASIAPGQVYEQYF; cdr3_nt: TGCGCCAGCATAGCACCGGGACAAGTGTACGAGCAGTACTTC
d_call: TRBD1; clone_size: -; v_call: TRBV18; j_call: TRBJ2-7; cdr3_aa: CASSPTTGEYYEQYF; cdr3_nt: TGTGCCAGCTCACCGACGACAGGGGAGTACTACGAGCAGTACTTC
d_call: TRBD1; clone_size: -; v_call: TRBV6-5; j_call: TRBJ1-1; cdr3_aa: CASSYTIQGAVAEAFF; cdr3_nt: TGTGCCAGCAGTTACACGATACAGGGGGCCGTCGCTGAAGCTTTCTTT
d_call: -; clone_size: -; v_call: TRBV19; j_call: TRBJ2-7; cdr3_aa: CASSIGSGAYEQYF; cdr3_nt: TGTGCCAGTAGTATTGGGTCCGGAGCCTACGAGCAGTACTTC
d_call: -; clone_size: once; v_call: TRBV7-8; j_call: TRBJ2-7; cdr3_aa: CASSRQTQISYEQYF; cdr3_nt: TGTGCCAGCAGCCGACAGACACAAATATCCTACGAGCAGTACTTC
d_call: -; clone_size: -; v_call: TRBV19; j_call: TRBJ1-1; cdr3_aa: CASMEGTEAFF; cdr3_nt: TGTGCCAGTATGGAGGGAACTGAAGCTTTCTTT
d_call: -; clone_size: -; v_call: TRBV10-1; j_call: TRBJ2-5; cdr3_aa: CASSDRGQETQYF; cdr3_nt: TGCGCCAGCAGTGACAGGGGCCAAGAGACCCAGTACTTC
d_call: -; clone_size: few; v_call: TRBV20-1; j_call: TRBJ2-5; cdr3_aa: CSAWDWGTQYF; cdr3_nt: TGCAGTGCTTGGGACTGGGGGACCCAGTACTTC
d_call: TRBD1; clone_size: -; v_call: TRBV9; j_call: TRBJ2-7; cdr3_aa: CASSTDRDRWYEQYF; cdr3_nt: TGTGCCAGCAGCACAGACAGGGATAGGTGGTACGAGCAGTACTTC
d_call: -; clone_size: -; v_call: TRBV6-1; j_call: TRBJ2-1; cdr3_aa: CASSLSRNEQFF; cdr3_nt: TGTGCCAGCAGTTTGTCGCGCAATGAGCAGTTCTTC
d_call: TRBD2; clone_size: once; v_call: TRBV27; j_call: TRBJ2-3; cdr3_aa: CASSFPGGGGAGDTQYF; cdr3_nt: TGTGCCAGCAGTTTCCCTGGCGGCGGGGGGGCAGGAGATACGCAGTATTTT
d_call: TRBD1; clone_size: -; v_call: TRBV6-1; j_call: TRBJ2-1; cdr3_aa: CASRALTGGGNEQFF; cdr3_nt: TGTGCCAGCAGGGCCCTGACAGGGGGGGGCAATGAGCAGTTCTTC
d_call: -; clone_size: -; v_call: TRBV7-2; j_call: TRBJ1-2; cdr3_aa: CASSLREGGYTF; cdr3_nt: TGTGCCAGCAGCTTGAGGGAAGGTGGCTACACCTTC
d_call: -; clone_size: once; v_call: TRBV7-8; j_call: TRBJ1-1; cdr3_aa: CASSLEAGSTEAFF; cdr3_nt: TGTGCCAGCAGCTTAGAGGCAGGTAGCACTGAAGCTTTCTTT
d_call: TRBD1; clone_size: once; v_call: TRBV9; j_call: TRBJ1-2; cdr3_aa: CASSADRGGLYYGYTF; cdr3_nt: TGTGCCAGCAGCGCGGACAGGGGGGGGCTTTACTATGGCTACACCTTC
d_call: -; clone_size: -; v_call: TRBV5-5; j_call: TRBJ2-1; cdr3_aa: CASSLEGVANEQFF; cdr3_nt: TGTGCCAGCAGCTTGGAAGGGGTGGCGAATGAGCAGTTCTTC